The entry below gives a single TCR beta chain sequence along with its context. What it binds is unknown. Patients all relapsed after autologous stem cell transplantation, and there was variation in brentuximab vedotin exposure. Patients showed best responses of complete response, partial response or progressive disease. This record belongs to a study of PD-1 blockade in classical Hodgkin lymphoma. V lost 3 bases and J lost 3; bases outside the gene matches: 8. The germline V gene encodes CDR1 SEHNR and CDR2 FQNEAQ (reference sequence). This CDR3 has 15 residues. The assay was immunoSEQ multiplex PCR, and TCRdb's table has in-frame clones only and misses some. Among around 50,000 clones listed, 85% to 95% were seen once. Overall study findings and caveats: It was among complete responders that baseline diversity resembled that of newly diagnosed patients. The drivers behind the repertoire differences, possibly disease activity or prior therapy, remain undefined.

This clonotype was sampled from a human donor with classical Hodgkin lymphoma. This specimen consisted of peripheral blood mononuclear cells (PBMCs), obtained before the second cycle of nivolumab. J is TRBJ2-7 and V is TRBV7-9; 7 nucleotides agree with TRBD2. In DNA form, the CDR3 reads TGTGCCAGCAGCTTCCCTAGCGGAGCTTTCTACGAGCAGTACTTC. Protein: CASSFPSGAFYEQYF.